What follows are 23 T cell receptor beta chains derived from one specimen sequenced in a study of cytomegalovirus exposure and HLA in healthy donors. 13 Jbeta primers and 60 Vbeta primers were used for the PCR. The protocol was immunoSEQ multiplex PCR, while the TCRdb copy is restricted to in-frame clones and leaves out a portion. The sample lists around 180,000 clones; more than 65% were seen once. Sequencing was performed on PBMCs. The receptor source for this set is a woman aged 25 to 39 in good health and CMV-seropositive.

The chain joins TRBV5-1 to TRBJ1-1; D may be TRBD1 (6 bases). Germline loops: CDR1 SGHRS, CDR2 YFSETQ. This CDR3 comprises 14 residues. V lost 5 bases to trimming and J lost 6 bases, with 17 bases between them. CDR3 region: CASSFNRAGAEAFF. The CDR3 nucleotides are TGCGCCAGCAGTTTCAACAGGGCAGGGGCTGAAGCTTTCTTT.

The chain couples TRBV10-3 to TRBJ2-1, with D possibly matching TRBD1 (6 bases). The germline gives CDR1 ENHRY, CDR2 SYGVKD. The CDR3 extends over 12 amino acids. The ends were cut back, 9 bases at V and 6 bases at J, with 12 bases in the middle. CDR3 sequence reads: CAITGTTNEQFF. For the CDR3, the DNA is TGTGCCATAACCGGGACAACCAATGAGCAGTTCTTC.

This chain joins TRBV13 and TRBJ1-2; the D gene is possibly TRBD1 (6 bases). V was pared by 5 bases and J by 1 base, with 14 bases between. Germline assignment: CDR1 PRHDT and CDR2 FYEKMQ (reference sequence). This CDR3 region has 15 residues. The CDR3: CASSAPDSFNYGYTF. The CDR3 DNA reads TGTGCCAGCAGCGCCCCGGACAGCTTTAACTATGGCTACACCTTC.

The chain employs TRBV27 and TRBJ2-1; TRBD2 agrees at 9 bases. V was pared by 4 bases and J by 8 bases, with 6 bases of the junction left unmatched. Germline-derived CDR1 and CDR2 are MNHEY and SMNVEV (reference sequence). The CDR3 covers 14 residues. The CDR3 sequence: CASSYSLAGYEQFF. The CDR3, as DNA: TGTGCCAGCAGTTACTCTCTAGCGGGATATGAGCAGTTCTTC.

The rearrangement links TRBV5-1 to TRBJ2-1; perhaps TRBD2 as D (7 bases). CDR1 is SGHRS and CDR2 is YFSETQ in the germline V gene. Trimming pared 3 bases from V and 6 bases from J, leaving 13 bases between. The CDR3 consists of 14 residues. This chain's CDR3 is CASSSGGPPNEQFF. CDR3 in DNA: TGCGCCAGCAGCTCCGGGGGGCCCCCCAATGAGCAGTTCTTC.

A single count supports this clone. This chain joins TRBV7-9 and TRBJ2-1; 12 bases agree with TRBD2. This CDR3 region has 16 residues. CDR1 and CDR2 from the germline V gene are SEHNR and FQNEAQ (reference sequence). With V trimmed by 1 base and J by 8 bases, 6 bases remained unmatched. The CDR3 here is CASSLGLAGEFDEQFF. The CDR3 DNA reads TGTGCCAGCAGCTTAGGACTAGCGGGAGAGTTCGATGAGCAGTTCTTC.

V usage is TRBV27 and J usage is TRBJ1-1; D is ambiguous. Trimming stripped 1 base from V and 1 base from J, with 7 bases between. This CDR3 contains 14 residues. Germline assignment: CDR1 MNHEY and CDR2 SMNVEV (reference sequence). The DNA for the CDR3 is TGTGCCAGCAGTTTATTTGACTCGAACACTGAAGCTTTCTTT. Translated, it gives CASSLFDSNTEAFF.

J is TRBJ2-2 and V is TRBV5-1; D is possibly TRBD2 (7 bases). The CDR3 loop spans 16 amino acids. From germline, CDR1 is SGHRS and CDR2 YFSETQ. Trimming removed 1 base from V and 0 bases from J, with 10 bases in between. The CDR3 region has the DNA TGCGCCAGCAGCTTGACGGGGGGCCCGAACACCGGGGAGCTGTTTTTT. Amino acids: CASSLTGGPNTGELFF.

This chain uses TRBV5-1 with TRBJ1-3; TRBD1 might be the D (6 bases). Germline V gives CDR1 SGHRS, CDR2 YFSETQ. V lost 0 bases and J 6 bases, leaving 16 bases between the germline ends. The CDR3 sequence is 16 residues long. As DNA, the CDR3 is TGCGCCAGCAGCTTGGCTGGCAGGGGTTCAGTAAACACCATATATTTT. Translating it yields CASSLAGRGSVNTIYF.

The chain uses TRBV11-3 and TRBJ2-3; TRBD1 agrees at 8 bases. The CDR3 sequence is 15 residues long. Per the germline V gene, CDR1 is SGHNT and CDR2 is YENEEA. With 5 bases clipped from V and 4 bases from J, the junction kept 8 bases outside the gene matches. CDR3 protein: CASSLDRGDADTQYF. The DNA of the CDR3 is TGTGCCAGCAGCCTCGACAGGGGTGACGCAGATACGCAGTATTTT.

The V gene is TRBV29-1, the J gene TRBJ2-5; 15 nucleotides agree with TRBD2. The CDR3 is made up of 14 amino acids. The V gene's germline CDR1 is SQVTM and CDR2 ANQGSEA. Germline trimming cut 3 bases from V and 13 bases from J; bases unmatched to any gene: 9. The CDR3 loop is CSVDGTSGGRRVYF. CDR3 in DNA: TGCAGCGTTGATGGGACTAGCGGGGGGAGAAGAGTGTACTTC. The variable domain in full, completed from reference TRBV29-1 and TRBJ2-5, reads SAVISQKPSRDICQRGTSLTIQCQVDSQVTMMFWYRQQPGQSLTLIATANQGSEATYESGFVIDKFPISRPNLTFSTLTVSNMSPEDSSIYLCSVDGTSGGRRVYFGPGTRLLVL.

The chain has TRBV13 and TRBJ2-7, with 10 positions matching TRBD2. Germline V gene data show CDR1 as PRHDT and CDR2 as FYEKMQ (reference sequence). The J segment lost 6 bases and the V segment lost 8 bases, leaving 4 bases of the junction unmatched. This CDR3 comprises 12 residues. The CDR3 protein is CASSSGRGEQYF. CDR3 DNA sequence: TGTGCCAGCTCCAGCGGGAGGGGCGAGCAGTACTTC.

The chain couples TRBV18 to TRBJ2-4; TRBD2 matches 8 bases. The CDR3 consists of 16 residues. Germline assignment: CDR1 KGHSH and CDR2 LQKENI. After removal of 5 bases from V and 1 base from J, the junction contained 7 bases not matched to a gene. CDR3 protein: CASSTRSGGAKNIQYF. In DNA, the CDR3 is TGTGCCAGCTCAACTAGAAGCGGGGGCGCCAAAAACATTCAGTACTTC.

The rearrangement joins TRBV7-9 to TRBJ1-4; D is undetermined. The CDR3 is 13 amino acids. The ends were cut back, 1 base at V and 8 bases at J, with 8 bases in the middle. Looked up from germline, CDR1 is SEHNR and CDR2 is FQNEAQ (reference sequence). The CDR3 bases are TGTGCCAGCAGCTTAGTGTCGGGGGAAAAACTGTTTTTT. Encoded protein: CASSLVSGEKLFF.

This clone came up a few times. J is TRBJ2-5 and V is TRBV29-1, with D perhaps matching TRBD1 (6 bases). The CDR3 runs 13 residues. V was shortened by 7 bases and J by 5 bases, with 17 bases between the two germline ends. The V gene's germline CDR1 is SQVTM and CDR2 ANQGSEA. CDR3 sequence (DNA): TGCAGCGCCGTTGGGCAGGGGTACGAGACCCAGTACTTC. It codes for CSAVGQGYETQYF.

This chain connects TRBV6-6 to TRBJ2-2; 7 nucleotides line up with TRBD2. The germline gives CDR1 MNHNY, CDR2 SVGAGI (reference sequence). V shed 5 bases and J 1 base; nucleotides not matched to a gene: 4. The length of the CDR3 is 15 residues. The chain's CDR3 is CASSTGLQNTGELFF. CDR3 bases: TGTGCCAGCAGTACGGGACTACAGAACACCGGGGAGCTGTTTTTT.

This chain connects TRBV19 to TRBJ1-2, with 9 bases aligning to TRBD1. The CDR3 has 15 amino acids. The J segment lost 5 bases and the V segment lost 6 bases, leaving 10 bases of the junction unmatched. CDR1 is LNHDA, CDR2 SQIVND, per germline (reference sequence). CDR3 region: CASRPPDRGFYGYTF. Written as DNA, the CDR3 is TGTGCCAGTAGACCCCCTGACAGGGGGTTTTATGGCTACACCTTC.

This rearrangement joins TRBV5-6 to TRBJ1-1; TRBD1 aligns across 9 bases. Looked up from germline, CDR1 is SGHDT and CDR2 is YYEEEE. The CDR3 runs to 14 residues. The V gene end was trimmed by 4 bases and the J gene end by 6 bases; junction bases not matched to a gene: 7. The CDR3 nucleotides read TGTGCCAGCAGCACAGGGACAGGGAGATCTGAAGCTTTCTTT. It codes for CASSTGTGRSEAFF.

This chain connects TRBV10-3 to TRBJ2-1; 8 bases map to TRBD2. Germline CDR1 reads ENHRY; CDR2 reads SYGVKD. The junction had 5 bases not matched to a gene; V was cut back by 9 bases and J by 4 bases. The CDR3 is 13 amino acids. The CDR3 nucleotides are TGTGCCATATCTAGCGGGTCTTACAATGAGCAGTTCTTC. It encodes CAISSGSYNEQFF.

The chain couples TRBV15 to TRBJ2-7, with a tentative D call TRBD1 (6 bases). V dropped 2 bases and J dropped 6 bases, with 14 bases sitting between them. CDR1 LNHNV and CDR2 YYDKDF come from the germline V gene (reference sequence). This CDR3 is 14 amino acids long. CDR3 protein: CATSRSGQGREQYF. The CDR3, as DNA: TGTGCCACCAGCAGAAGCGGTCAGGGGCGCGAGCAGTACTTC.

The chain links TRBV2 to TRBJ1-4; possible D gene TRBD1, 6 bases. The germline V and J ends were trimmed by 7 bases and 7 bases, with 19 bases remaining between them. This CDR3 contains 15 residues. Germline V gene sequence: CDR1 SNHLY, CDR2 FYNNEI. The CDR3 loop is CASTHPRQGIEKLFF. The CDR3 nucleotides are TGTGCCAGCACTCACCCTAGGCAGGGGATTGAAAAACTGTTTTTT.

This clone turned up a few times. The V and J genes are TRBV9 and TRBJ2-5; 7 bases agree with TRBD1. V trimming: 3 bases; J trimming: 6 bases; junction bases outside the gene matches: 5. CDR3 size: 13 residues. The germline V gene encodes CDR1 SGDLS and CDR2 YYNGEE. The CDR3 sequence is CASSAGQVQTQYF. Here the CDR3 DNA reads TGTGCCAGCAGCGCAGGACAGGTCCAGACCCAGTACTTC.

The chain carries TRBV7-9 and TRBJ2-3; 11 bases align to TRBD2. Germline V lookup: CDR1 SEHNR, CDR2 FQNEAQ (reference sequence). There are 18 residues in the CDR3. With 4 bases clipped from V and 2 bases from J, the junction kept 11 bases outside the gene matches. CDR3 bases: TGTGCCAGCAGCTCCCGACGACTAGCGGGGAACCCCACAGATACGCAGTATTTT. Protein: CASSSRRLAGNPTDTQYF.